This record covers a single TCR beta chain. This record belongs to a study of blood T cell repertoires in COVID-19. Participant-given clinical history determined each cohort assignment. In the authors' methods: Reference gene primer amplification yielded estimated nucleated cell counts. The assay was immunoSEQ multiplex PCR, and TCRdb's table has in-frame clones only and misses some. V and J calls and clone size are as listed in that table; D and trimming were resolved from the DNA. This table holds about 190,000 clones, about 88% found once. The sample taken for sequencing was PBMCs or T cells enriched from blood (not recorded which). This receptor was obtained from a woman aged 40 to 49 in a cohort exposed to, infected with or recovered from COVID-19 (not recorded which).

Written as DNA, the CDR3 is TGTGCCAGCAGCTCCGGACAGTTTAATTCACCCCTCCACTTT. Translating gives CASSSGQFNSPLHF. The V and J genes are TRBV9 and TRBJ1-6; D is perhaps TRBD1 (6 bases). Trimming pared 4 bases from V and 6 bases from J, leaving 11 bases between. This CDR3 has 14 residues. Germline CDR1 SGDLS, CDR2 YYNGEE. The full variable domain, in which reference TRBV9 and TRBJ1-6 provide the parts outside the CDR3, is DSGVTQTPKHLITATGQRVTLRCSPRSGDLSVYWYQQSLDQGLQFLIQYYNGEERAKGNILERFSAQQFPDLHSELNLSSLELGDSALYFCASSSGQFNSPLHFGNGTRLTVT.